One T cell receptor (beta chain) is described in this entry. Its target is not known. This record belongs to a study of shared clonotypes between healthy human individuals. Clones were sequenced by immunoSEQ multiplex PCR, and TCRdb holds only the in-frame ones, with some missing. The sample carries about 1,500,000 clones, approximately 97% recorded once. Notes on the study in general: Approximately 4.6% of naive CD4 clonotypes were shared across four donors.

Germline loops: CDR1 SGHTA, CDR2 FQGNSA. The V and J ends lost 3 bases and 6 bases, in that order; junction bases with no gene match: 6. The CDR3 consists of 14 residues. The specimen was naive CD4+ T cells sorted from blood. Subset specified: CD45RA+ positively selected. The J gene is TRBJ2-7, the V gene TRBV7-2; 9 nucleotides agree with TRBD2. This receptor was obtained from a young man in good health. CDR3 nucleotides: TGTGCCAGCAGCTTTAGCGGGAGTCGCCTCGAGCAGTACTTC. This translates into CASSFSGSRLEQYF.